The entry that follows covers one T cell receptor beta chain sequence. The record originates from a study of Graves' ophthalmopathy and Graves' hyperthyroidism. V was cut by 2 bases and J by 3 bases, with 14 bases left in between. CDR1 and CDR2 (germline): GTSNPN, SVGIG (reference sequence). The CDR3 runs to 14 residues. Researchers took RNA transcripts and amplified TCR beta CDR3 regions from them. A first-round RT-PCR used HTBI primers, followed by a second-round multiplex PCR. MiXCR was run by TCRdb on the multiplex PCR reads, yielding one entry per CDR3 protein. The data contain some 360,000 distinct CDR3 sequences, about a sixth of them singletons.

Sequenced material: peripheral blood. The chain uses TRBV30 and TRBJ2-7; D gene unclear. The TCR comes from an adult woman with stable Graves' hyperthyroidism. CDR3 loop: CAWSPTEASYEQYF. Written as DNA, the CDR3 is TGTGCCTGGAGTCCTACCGAGGCTAGCTACGAGCAGTACTTC.